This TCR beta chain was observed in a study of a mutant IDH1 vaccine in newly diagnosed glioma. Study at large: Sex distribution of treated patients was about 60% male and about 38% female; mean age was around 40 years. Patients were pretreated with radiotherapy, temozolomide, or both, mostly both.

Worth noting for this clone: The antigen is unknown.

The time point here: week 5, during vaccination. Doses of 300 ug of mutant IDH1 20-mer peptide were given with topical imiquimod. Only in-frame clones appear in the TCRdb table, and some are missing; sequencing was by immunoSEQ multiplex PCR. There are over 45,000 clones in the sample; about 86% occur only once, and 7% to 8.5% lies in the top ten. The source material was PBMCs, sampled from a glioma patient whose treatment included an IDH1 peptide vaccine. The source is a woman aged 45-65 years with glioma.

CDR3 DNA: TGCGCCAGCAGCTTGGTAGCTACCTCTCGGGAGCAGTTCTTC. Its protein is CASSLVATSREQFF. The chain uses TRBV5-1 and TRBJ2-1, with no clear D. Germline V lookup: CDR1 SGHRS, CDR2 YFSETQ. V was cut by 0 bases and J by 10 bases, with 14 bases left in between. CDR3 length equals 14 residues.